These T cell receptor beta chains were read from a single sample in a study of T-cell memory formation after mild COVID-19. TCRdb itself ran the 5' RACE reads through MiXCR, one entry per CDR3 protein. The table records about 340,000 distinct CDR3 sequences, 13% of them present only once. The source material was PBMCs or a T cell subset sorted from them (not recorded which). Receptor source: a man between 18 and 35 years old who had mild COVID-19 (a few samples of this study predate the infection). Cell type and time point are not known. CDR3s include the opening cysteine and the closing phenylalanine or tryptophan. Fields, in order: J gene, D gene, V gene, clone size, CDR3 DNA, CDR3 protein. A D gene is named only where the DNA matches it firmly. Size is stated for part of the rows, as once, few or many counts, or as a class when the clone is expanded.

TRBJ2-3,.,TRBV20-1,.,TGCAGTGCGACTCACGGTCCCCTGTCGTCAGATACGCAGTATTTT,CSATHGPLSSDTQYF
TRBJ2-1,.,TRBV4-2,few,TGTGCCAGCGGCGAGATGGCCTACAATGAGCAGTTCTTC,CASGEMAYNEQFF
TRBJ1-1,.,TRBV11-2,few,TGTGCCAGCAGCCGAGACGGTGAAGCTTTCTTT,CASSRDGEAFF
TRBJ1-2,TRBD1,TRBV19,.,TGTGCCAGTGGAGACAGGGCAATCTATGGCTACACCTTC,CASGDRAIYGYTF
TRBJ1-1,TRBD1,TRBV19,.,TGTGCCACGAAAAGGACAGGCCCCTCTGAAGCTTTCTTT,CATKRTGPSEAFF
TRBJ2-1,TRBD2,TRBV12-3/TRBV12-4,many,TGTGCCAGCCGACTAGCGGGTTACAATGAGCAGTTCTTC,CASRLAGYNEQFF
TRBJ1-1,TRBD1,TRBV9,few,TGTGCCAGCAGCGTAGCTGGAGGGGACAGGGGAAAAGCTTTCTTT,CASSVAGGDRGKAFF
TRBJ1-6,.,TRBV6-5,few,TGTGCCAGCCTTCGGACAGCCGATAATTCACCCCTCCACTTT,CASLRTADNSPLHF
TRBJ1-1,.,TRBV7-2,few,TGTGCCAGCAGCTCCCACTTGGGCGGGAACACTGAAGCTTTCTTT,CASSSHLGGNTEAFF
TRBJ1-2,.,TRBV7-9,few,TGTGCCAGCAGCCGCCGACAGGAGGATGGCTACACCTTC,CASSRRQEDGYTF
TRBJ2-5,TRBD1,TRBV6-5,.,TGTGCCAGCAGTTACGGGGACAGTAAAGAGACCCAGTACTTC,CASSYGDSKETQYF
TRBJ1-1,.,TRBV12-3/TRBV12-4,.,TGTGCCAGCAGTCCCGGGGGCGTGGGGACTGAAGCTTTCTTT,CASSPGGVGTEAFF
TRBJ2-4,.,TRBV4-2,.,TGTGCCAGCAGCCAAGGAAGTTTTCAGGACAAAAACATTCAGTACTTC,CASSQGSFQDKNIQYF
TRBJ2-5,.,TRBV12-3/TRBV12-4,few,TGTGTCAGCAGTTTGCTAGGGCAAGAGACCCAGTACTTC,CVSSLLGQETQYF
TRBJ1-6,.,TRBV27,.,TGTGCCAGCAGTTTAGAACGACACCCCTATAATTCACCCCTCCACTTT,CASSLERHPYNSPLHF
TRBJ2-5,.,TRBV7-9,.,TGTGCCAGCAGCTTAGCACAGTTGCAAGAGACCCAGTACTTC,CASSLAQLQETQYF
TRBJ2-3,TRBD1,TRBV2,few,TGTGCCAGCAGCGGAATCGGGACAGAAGGCGATACGCAGTATTTT,CASSGIGTEGDTQYF
TRBJ2-1,.,TRBV11-3,few,TGTGCCAGTAGCCCGCCCCAGAGGGATGAGCAGTTCTTC,CASSPPQRDEQFF
TRBJ2-3,.,TRBV3-1,.,TGTGCCAGCAGCCAAGATTGGAGCACAGATACGCAGTATTTT,CASSQDWSTDTQYF
TRBJ1-1,TRBD1,TRBV24-1,few,TGTGCCACCAGTGATTTACAGGGGGGGAACACTGAAGCTTTCTTT,CATSDLQGGNTEAFF
TRBJ2-3,TRBD2,TRBV11-2,.,TGTGCCAGCGTTGGACTAGCGGGGGGGCTACGGGATACGCAGTATTTT,CASVGLAGGLRDTQYF
TRBJ1-5,.,TRBV12-3/TRBV12-4,few,TGTGCCAGCAGTCCCGGGGACCACCAGCCCCAGCATTTT,CASSPGDHQPQHF
TRBJ2-3,.,TRBV24-1,.,TGTGCCACCAGTCCTTCAGCGGGCGCCACAGATACGCAGTATTTT,CATSPSAGATDTQYF
TRBJ1-6,.,TRBV18,few,TGTGCCAGCTCACCACAGCGTGGCGGAAGCTCCTATAATTCACCCCTCCACTTT,CASSPQRGGSSYNSPLHF